This T cell receptor beta chain was documented in a study of molecular identifiers for immune sequencing clone quantification. Study context: Four portions were sequenced after RNA from around 20,000 or 99,000 naive CD8 cells was split five ways in replicates.

Naive CD8 T cells were sorted as CD8+CD4-CCR7+CD45RA+. The study's findings and limits: In CMV-specific effectors, clones above 20 copies held over 99% of molecules; naive, under 1%.

TCRdb reprocessed the PCR reads with MiXCR, giving one entry per CDR3 protein. The sample includes some 320,000 distinct CDR3 sequences, 24% of them seen just once. To note about this clonotype: Its target is unknown.

V trimming: 6 bases; J trimming: 5 bases; junction bases outside the gene matches: 5. This CDR3 is built from 14 residues. The chain employs TRBV12-3 or TRBV12-4 and TRBJ2-1, with 9 bases identical to TRBD1. The clonotype was recovered from a human donor in good health. Some libraries in this study had Jurkat cell RNA spiked in. What was sequenced was naive CD8+ T cells from blood, with Jurkat cell RNA spiked in. The subset: FACS-sorted CD8+CD4-CCR7+CD45RA+ naive T cells. CDR3 sequence (DNA): TGTGCCAGCAGCTCGGGACAGGGTAACAATGAGCAGTTCTTC. Translation: CASSSGQGNNEQFF.